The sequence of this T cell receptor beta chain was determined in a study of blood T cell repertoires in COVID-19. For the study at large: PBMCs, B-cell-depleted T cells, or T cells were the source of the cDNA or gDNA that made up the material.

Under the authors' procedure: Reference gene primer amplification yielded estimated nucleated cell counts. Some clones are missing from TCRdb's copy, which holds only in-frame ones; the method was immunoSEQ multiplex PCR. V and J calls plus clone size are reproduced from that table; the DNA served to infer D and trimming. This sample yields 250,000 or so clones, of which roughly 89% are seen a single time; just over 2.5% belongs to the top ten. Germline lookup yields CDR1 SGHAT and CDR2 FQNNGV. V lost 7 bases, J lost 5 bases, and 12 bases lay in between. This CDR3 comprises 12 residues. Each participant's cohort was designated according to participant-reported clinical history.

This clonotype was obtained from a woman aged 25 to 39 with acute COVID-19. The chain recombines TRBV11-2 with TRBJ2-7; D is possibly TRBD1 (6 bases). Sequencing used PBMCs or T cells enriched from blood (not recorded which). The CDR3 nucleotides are TGTGCCAGCACACCCAACAGGGACGAGCAGTACTTC. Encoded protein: CASTPNRDEQYF. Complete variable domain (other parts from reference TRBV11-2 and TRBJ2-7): EAGVAQSPRYKIIEKRQSVAFWCNPISGHATLYWYQQILGQGPKLLIQFQNNGVVDDSQLPKDRFSAERLKGVDSTLKIQPAKLEDSAVYLCASTPNRDEQYFGPGTRLTVT.